A selection of T cell receptor beta chains follows, all from one sample in a study of T cells after posttransplantation cyclophosphamide. Sequencing was performed with immunoSEQ multiplex PCR; in TCRdb, only in-frame clones are kept and a portion is missing. Seen here are some 27,000 clones, about nine tenths observed once, and the top ten hold less than 3.5%. The sequencing input was PBMCs. These receptors were taken from a man aged 50 to 59. Each CDR3 is given with its conserved first and last residue. The D gene is left open where the match is weak.

>14|TRBV11-3|TRBJ2-3|.
CASSSLDKTDTQYF
TGTGCCAGCAGCTCATTGGACAAAACAGATACGCAGTATTTT
>16|TRBV15|TRBJ2-7|TRBD1
CATSRGRGTGGVEQYF
TGTGCCACCAGCAGGGGTAGGGGGACAGGGGGCGTCGAGCAGTACTTC
>14|TRBV29-1|TRBJ2-7|TRBD2
CSAGTSGRGYEQYF
TGCAGCGCCGGGACTAGCGGGAGAGGTTACGAGCAGTACTTC
>14|TRBV27|TRBJ1-2|TRBD1
CASSLRGRLGGYTF
TGTGCCAGCAGTTTGAGGGGGCGCTTGGGGGGCTACACCTTC
>13|TRBV6-5|TRBJ1-2|.
CASTPGENYGYTF
TGTGCCAGCACCCCCGGGGAGAACTATGGCTACACCTTC
>16|TRBV5-1|TRBJ1-2|TRBD1
CASSSTPRDRGYGYTF
TGCGCCAGCAGCTCCACCCCAAGGGACAGGGGGTATGGCTACACCTTC
>13|TRBV29-1|TRBJ1-5|.
CSVIQGGNQPQHF
TGCAGCGTTATACAGGGTGGCAATCAGCCCCAGCATTTT
>13|TRBV5-1|TRBJ1-1|.
CASADNVNTEAFF
TGCGCCAGCGCGGACAATGTGAACACTGAAGCTTTCTTT
>12|TRBV6-5|TRBJ2-5|TRBD2
CASRVAGGGQYF
TGTGCCAGCAGGGTAGCGGGAGGCGGCCAGTACTTC
>14|TRBV5-1|TRBJ2-5|.
CASSLVGVQETQYF
TGCGCCAGCAGCTTGGTCGGGGTTCAAGAGACCCAGTACTTC
>15|TRBV6-5|TRBJ1-2|.
CASGTRAGADYGYTF
TGTGCCAGCGGCACCCGGGCAGGGGCCGACTATGGCTACACCTTC
>17|TRBV18|TRBJ1-1|TRBD1
CASSPRDRGIVNTEAFF
TGTGCCAGCTCACCCAGGGACAGGGGCATCGTGAACACTGAAGCTTTCTTT
>15|TRBV4-1|TRBJ1-5|.
CASSQVGLRNQPQHF
TGCGCCAGCAGCCAAGTTGGACTGAGGAATCAGCCCCAGCATTTT
>17|TRBV18|TRBJ1-1|TRBD1
CASSPLNLGQGNTEAFF
TGTGCCAGCTCACCACTGAATTTGGGACAGGGGAACACTGAAGCTTTCTTT
>15|TRBV19|TRBJ1-2|TRBD1
CASSTFGRGLFGYTF
TGTGCCAGTAGTACCTTCGGCAGGGGGTTGTTTGGCTACACCTTC
>14|TRBV6-6|TRBJ2-2|TRBD2
CASRPSGSRWELFF
TGTGCCAGCAGACCTAGCGGGAGCCGGTGGGAGCTGTTTTTT